Below, 17 T cell receptor beta chains from the same sample are listed, as sequenced in a study of shared clonotypes between healthy human individuals. The table came from immunoSEQ multiplex PCR; TCRdb's copy has only in-frame clones and leaves some out. The table shows 400,000 to 500,000 clones, with over 65% occurring only once. Sequenced: PBMCs. The receptors stem from a woman between 40 and 50 years old in good health. Some clones in this sample may be carry-over from other donors' samples.

Only one count was recorded for this clone. The chain carries TRBV9 and TRBJ2-2; D possibly matches TRBD1 or TRBD2 (5 bases each). Trimming shortened V by 0 bases and J by 5 bases, and 11 bases separated the two germline ends. Germline CDR1 reads SGDLS; CDR2 reads YYNGEE. The CDR3 consists of 15 residues. The CDR3 DNA is TGTGCCAGCAGCGTAGGGGGACGGAGTACCGGGGAGCTGTTTTTT. As protein: CASSVGGRSTGELFF.

The V gene is TRBV28, the J gene TRBJ1-1, with D unresolved. The CDR3 is made up of 11 amino acids. In germline, CDR1 is MDHEN, CDR2 SYDVKM. Trimming pared 9 bases from V and 1 base from J, leaving 6 bases between. The CDR3 protein is CASTQNTEAFF. CDR3 nucleotide sequence: TGTGCCAGTACCCAGAACACTGAAGCTTTCTTT.

This clone was counted once. The V call is TRBV9, the J call TRBJ2-5; tentatively, D is TRBD1 (6 bases). CDR1 is SGDLS and CDR2 is YYNGEE in the germline V gene. The CDR3 runs 15 residues. V was trimmed by 3 bases and J by 5 bases, leaving 17 bases between them. Here the CDR3 reads CASSAGTSLRETQYF. CDR3 DNA sequence: TGTGCCAGCAGCGCAGGGACATCCCTCCGGGAGACCCAGTACTTC. Full variable domain (outside the CDR3, taken from reference TRBV9 and TRBJ2-5): DSGVTQTPKHLITATGQRVTLRCSPRSGDLSVYWYQQSLDQGLQFLIQYYNGEERAKGNILERFSAQQFPDLHSELNLSSLELGDSALYFCASSAGTSLRETQYFGPGTRLLVL.

The rearrangement links TRBV4-1 to TRBJ1-3; D possibly corresponds to TRBD1 (6 bases). The ends were cut back, 1 base at V and 0 bases at J, with 10 bases in the middle. There are 16 residues in the CDR3. Per the germline V gene, CDR1 is MGHRA and CDR2 is YSYEKL. CDR3 nucleotide sequence: TGCGCCAGCAGCCAAGTTATCAGGGGCTCTGGAAACACCATATATTTT. Encoded protein: CASSQVIRGSGNTIYF.

About this clone: With a much larger clone just one base away, this may be a read error. In the same sample, other DNA sequences code for this CDR3. The V and J genes are TRBV5-1 and TRBJ2-5; TRBD1 aligns across 8 bases. Germline V CDR1 and CDR2: SGHRS, YFSETQ. The V segment lost 1 base and the J segment 4 bases; nucleotides outside the gene matches: 12. The CDR3 length is 17 residues. The CDR3 here is CASSLRPGQGLGETQYF. DNA for the CDR3: TGCGCCAGCAGCTTGCGACCTGGACAGGGATTGGGAGAGACCCAGTACTTC.

This rearrangement joins TRBV11-2 to TRBJ1-1; D is unclear. The CDR3 is 14 amino acids. Per germline, CDR1 SGHAT and CDR2 FQNNGV. V was pared by 4 bases and J by 5 bases, with 14 bases between. The CDR3 DNA reads TGTGCCAGCAGCTCCCGGACGGTCGGGACTGAAGCTTTCTTT. Its translation: CASSSRTVGTEAFF.

The chain uses TRBV6-6 and TRBJ1-5, with D tentatively TRBD1 (6 bases). The CDR3 is 15 amino acids. CDR1 and CDR2 from the germline V gene are MNHNY and SVGAGI (reference sequence). Trimming took 6 bases from V and 7 from J, leaving 19 bases between them. The CDR3, as DNA: TGTGCCAGCAGCAAGACAGGAGATGGGTACCAGCCCCAGCATTTT. The encoded protein is CASSKTGDGYQPQHF.

The chain has TRBV2 and TRBJ2-6, with D perhaps assigned TRBD1 or TRBD2 (5 bases each). Per germline, CDR1 SNHLY and CDR2 FYNNEI. This CDR3 comprises 15 residues. Trimming cost V 8 bases and J 2 bases, with 13 bases left between them. DNA for the CDR3: TGTGCCAGCTTGGGGGATCTGGCTGGGGCCAACGTCCTGACTTTC. Translation gives CASLGDLAGANVLTF.

This clone came up once. In DNA, the CDR3 is TGTGCCAGCAGCCCCCGGGACAGCATGAACACTGAAGCTTTCTTT. The encoded protein is CASSPRDSMNTEAFF. The rearrangement links TRBV7-9 to TRBJ1-1, with 7 bases lining up with TRBD1. Trimming removed 5 bases from V and 0 bases from J; junction bases left unmatched: 6. This CDR3 comprises 15 residues. Per germline, CDR1 SEHNR and CDR2 FQNEAQ (reference sequence).

The rearrangement joins TRBV28 to TRBJ1-2; 9 bases match TRBD1. The CDR3 totals 14 residues. Looked up from germline, CDR1 is MDHEN and CDR2 is SYDVKM. The V gene end was trimmed by 5 bases and the J gene end by 3 bases; junction bases not matched to a gene: 4. CDR3 region: CASSLGQGYYGYTF. CDR3 bases: TGTGCCAGCAGTCTCGGACAGGGGTACTATGGCTACACCTTC.

The chain carries TRBV23-1 and TRBJ1-4; the D gene is possibly TRBD1 (6 bases). TRBV23-1 is noted as an ORF with a role that remains uncertain. This CDR3 region has 14 residues. Between the trimmed V and J ends, which lost 7 bases and 6 bases, there was a span of 15 bases. The CDR3 DNA reads as TGCGCCAGCATACTTGACAGGAAGGATGAAAAACTGTTTTTT. Amino acids: CASILDRKDEKLFF.

The chain recombines TRBV19 with TRBJ2-2; D might be TRBD1 or TRBD2, each matching 5 bases. V was pared by 7 bases and J by 1 base, with 16 bases between. The CDR3 covers 16 residues. Germline CDR1 LNHDA, CDR2 SQIVND (reference sequence). The CDR3 DNA reads as TGTGCCAGTACATCGGGAAAGGGGAGGAACACCGGGGAGCTGTTTTTT. The encoded protein is CASTSGKGRNTGELFF.

Details on this clone: Distinct nucleotide sequences in the sample also encode this CDR3. V is TRBV7-2 and J is TRBJ2-3; D call uncertain. Germline assignment: CDR1 SGHTA and CDR2 FQGNSA. The CDR3 has 13 residues. With 1 base removed from V and 5 bases from J, the gap between germline ends came to 7 bases. CDR3 amino acids: CASSLGPKDTQYF. DNA for the CDR3: TGTGCCAGCAGCTTAGGTCCGAAAGATACGCAGTATTTT.

This clone was observed a few times. The chain is built from TRBV28 and TRBJ1-4, with 7 bases lining up with TRBD1. Trimming cost V 5 bases and J 3 bases; bases outside gene matches: 6. This CDR3 is 15 amino acids long. The germline gives CDR1 MDHEN, CDR2 SYDVKM. The CDR3 reads CASSKSRGPNEKLFF. DNA of the CDR3: TGTGCCAGCAGTAAATCAAGGGGGCCTAATGAAAAACTGTTTTTT. Variable domain in full (rest from reference TRBV28 and TRBJ1-4): DVKVTQSSRYLVKRTGEKVFLECVQDMDHENMFWYRQDPGLGLRLIYFSYDVKMKEKGDIPEGYSVSREKKERFSLILESASTNQTSMYLCASSKSRGPNEKLFFGSGTQLSVL.

The chain couples TRBV19 to TRBJ1-1, with D possibly being TRBD1 (6 bases). The V gene's germline CDR1 is LNHDA and CDR2 SQIVND (reference sequence). CDR3 size: 12 residues. V dropped 10 bases and J dropped 1 base, with 10 bases sitting between them. This CDR3 reads CATAGANTEAFF. The CDR3 bases are TGTGCCACTGCAGGGGCGAACACTGAAGCTTTCTTT. Complete variable domain (other parts from reference TRBV19 and TRBJ1-1): DGGITQSPKYLFRKEGQNVTLSCEQNLNHDAMYWYRQDPGQGLRLIYYSQIVNDFQKGDIAEGYSVSREKKESFPLTVTSAQKNPTAFYLCATAGANTEAFFGQGTRLTVV.

As concerns this clone: This likely came from a read error, as a far larger clone is one base away. This sequence joins TRBV28 and TRBJ1-5; D uncertain. The closer fit of TRBJ2-3 to the DNA end suggests the J call may be wrong. The CDR3 spans 17 residues. Germline lookup yields CDR1 MDHEN and CDR2 SYDVKM. The CDR3 DNA reads TGTGCCAGCAGTTTTTCTATTCAGCAGCATAGCAATCAGCCCCAGTATTTT. This translates into CASSFSIQQHSNQPQYF.

The chain links TRBV7-9 to TRBJ1-5; 7 bases are a match to TRBD1. The CDR3 spans 15 residues. Germline values: CDR1 SEHNR, CDR2 FQNEAQ (reference sequence). J was trimmed by 6 bases and V by 4 bases; bases with no gene match: 9. The CDR3 loop is CASSSDRSFVQPQHF. The CDR3, as DNA: TGTGCCAGCAGCTCGGACAGGAGTTTTGTTCAGCCCCAGCATTTT.